The clone carrying this T cell receptor beta chain has a count of ten or more. Its antigen is unknown. The definition of stable Graves' hyperthyroidism was no ophthalmopathy progression within 18 months. Diagnosis of hyperthyroidism was new in patients aged 18 to 65, and its duration was under 2 months. Used for diagnoses were clinical symptoms, serum thyroxine and TRAb, thyroid ultrasound and orbital computed tomography. These data come from a study of T cells in Graves' hyperthyroidism and ophthalmopathy. Points from the study as a whole: Blood also carried most thyroid clonotypes expanded above 0.001.

RNA transcripts gave rise to amplified TCR beta CDR3 regions. The study used the HTBI primer set for a first-round RT-PCR of the TCR CDR3. Using its own MiXCR run on the multiplex PCR reads, TCRdb lists one record per CDR3 protein. The data show some 800,000 distinct CDR3 sequences, 38% seen once. The clonotype comes from a man between 18 and 35 years old with Graves' hyperthyroidism. The sequencing sample was made of blood.

CDR3 sequence (DNA): TGCAGCGCCTATTCCGGACCCAGCACGCGGGGGGCCAACGTCCTGACTTTC. Protein sequence: CSAYSGPSTRGANVLTF. The rearrangement links TRBV29-1 to TRBJ2-6; D is unresolved. CDR1 and CDR2 (germline): SQVTM, ANQGSEA. Trimming left V 7 bases short and J 4 bases short, with 23 bases between. The CDR3 has 17 residues. Filled out from reference TRBV29-1 and TRBJ2-6, the complete variable domain reads SAVISQKPSRDICQRGTSLTIQCQVDSQVTMMFWYRQQPGQSLTLIATANQGSEATYESGFVIDKFPISRPNLTFSTLTVSNMSPEDSSIYLCSAYSGPSTRGANVLTFGAGSRLTVL.